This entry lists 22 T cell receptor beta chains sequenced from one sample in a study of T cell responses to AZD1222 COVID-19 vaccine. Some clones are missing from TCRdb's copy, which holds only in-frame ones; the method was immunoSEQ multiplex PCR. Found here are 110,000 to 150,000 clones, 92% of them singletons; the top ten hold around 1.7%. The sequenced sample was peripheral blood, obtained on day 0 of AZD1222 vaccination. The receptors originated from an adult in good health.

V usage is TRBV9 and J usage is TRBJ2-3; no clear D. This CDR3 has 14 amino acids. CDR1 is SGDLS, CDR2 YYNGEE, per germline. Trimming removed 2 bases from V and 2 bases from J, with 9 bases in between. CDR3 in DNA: TGTGCCAGCAGCGTCGACCTACACACAGATACGCAGTATTTT. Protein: CASSVDLHTDTQYF.

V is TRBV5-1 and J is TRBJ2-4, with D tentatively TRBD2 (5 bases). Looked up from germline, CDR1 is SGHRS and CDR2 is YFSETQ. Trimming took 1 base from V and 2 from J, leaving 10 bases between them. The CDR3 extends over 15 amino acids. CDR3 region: CASSLMAGTKNIQYF. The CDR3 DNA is TGCGCCAGCAGCTTGATGGCCGGGACCAAAAACATTCAGTACTTC.

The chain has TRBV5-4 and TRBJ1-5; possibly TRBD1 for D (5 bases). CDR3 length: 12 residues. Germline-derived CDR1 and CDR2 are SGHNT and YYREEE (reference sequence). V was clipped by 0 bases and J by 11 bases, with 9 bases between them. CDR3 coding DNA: TGTGCCAGCAGCTTGGGGGACCAAGCCCAGCATTTT. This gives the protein CASSLGDQAQHF.

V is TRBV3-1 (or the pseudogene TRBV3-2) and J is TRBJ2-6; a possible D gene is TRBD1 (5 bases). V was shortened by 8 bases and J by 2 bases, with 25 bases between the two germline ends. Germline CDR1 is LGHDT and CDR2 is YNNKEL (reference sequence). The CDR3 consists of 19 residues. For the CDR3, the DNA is TGTGCCAGCGGGGCGACAGTCAGTTGGGGCAGGGCTGGGGCCAACGTCCTGACTTTC. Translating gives CASGATVSWGRAGANVLTF.

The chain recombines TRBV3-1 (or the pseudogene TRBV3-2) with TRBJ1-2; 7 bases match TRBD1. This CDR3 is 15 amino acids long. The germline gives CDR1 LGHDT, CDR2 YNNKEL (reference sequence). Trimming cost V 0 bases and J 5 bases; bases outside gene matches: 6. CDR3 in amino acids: CASSQDWTGPYGYTF. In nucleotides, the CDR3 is TGTGCCAGCAGCCAAGATTGGACAGGACCTTATGGCTACACCTTC.

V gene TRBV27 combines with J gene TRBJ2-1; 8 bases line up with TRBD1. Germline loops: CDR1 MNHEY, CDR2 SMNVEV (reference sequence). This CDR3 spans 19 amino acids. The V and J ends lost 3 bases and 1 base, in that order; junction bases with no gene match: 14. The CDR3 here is CASSFLRTGSLRSYNEQFF. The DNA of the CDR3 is TGTGCCAGCAGTTTTTTGAGGACAGGGAGTCTAAGGTCCTACAATGAGCAGTTCTTC.

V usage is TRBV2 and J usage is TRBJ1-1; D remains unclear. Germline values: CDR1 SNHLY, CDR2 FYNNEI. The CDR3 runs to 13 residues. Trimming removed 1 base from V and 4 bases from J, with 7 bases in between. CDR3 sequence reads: CASSEGLFTEAFF. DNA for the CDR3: TGTGCCAGCAGTGAAGGCCTTTTCACTGAAGCTTTCTTT.

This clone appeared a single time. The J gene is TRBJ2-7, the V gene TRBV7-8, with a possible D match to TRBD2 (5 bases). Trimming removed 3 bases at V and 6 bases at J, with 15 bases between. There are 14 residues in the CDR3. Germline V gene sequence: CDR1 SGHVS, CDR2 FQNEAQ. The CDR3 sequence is CASSFTGILGEQYF. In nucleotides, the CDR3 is TGTGCCAGCAGCTTCACCGGGATTTTGGGCGAGCAGTACTTC.

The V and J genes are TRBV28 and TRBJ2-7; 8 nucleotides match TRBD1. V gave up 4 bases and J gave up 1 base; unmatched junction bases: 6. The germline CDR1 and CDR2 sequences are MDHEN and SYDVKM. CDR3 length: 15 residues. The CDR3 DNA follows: TGTGCCAGCAGTTCAGGGGGCGCGGGGTCCTACGAGCAGTACTTC. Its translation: CASSSGGAGSYEQYF.

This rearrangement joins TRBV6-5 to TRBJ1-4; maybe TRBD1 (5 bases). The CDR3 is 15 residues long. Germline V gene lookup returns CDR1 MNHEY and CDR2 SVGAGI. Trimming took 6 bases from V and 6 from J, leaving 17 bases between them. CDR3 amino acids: CASRVRVYEYEKLFF. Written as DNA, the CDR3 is TGTGCCAGCAGAGTCAGGGTCTACGAATATGAAAAACTGTTTTTT.

The CDR3 bases are TGTGCCAGCGACCCAGCTAGCGGGAGTGAGACCCAGTACTTC. Protein: CASDPASGSETQYF. This rearrangement joins TRBV3-1 (or the pseudogene TRBV3-2) to TRBJ2-5, with 10 bases fitting TRBD2. CDR3 length: 14 amino acids. The V segment lost 8 bases and the J segment 5 bases; nucleotides outside the gene matches: 8. The germline gives CDR1 LGHDT, CDR2 YNNKEL (reference sequence).

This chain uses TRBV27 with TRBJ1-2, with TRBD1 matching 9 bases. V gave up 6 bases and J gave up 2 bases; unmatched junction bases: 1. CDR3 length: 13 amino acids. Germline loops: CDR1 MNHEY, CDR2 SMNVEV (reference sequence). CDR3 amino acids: CASRGTGNYGYTF. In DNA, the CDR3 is TGTGCCAGCAGAGGGACAGGGAACTATGGCTACACCTTC.

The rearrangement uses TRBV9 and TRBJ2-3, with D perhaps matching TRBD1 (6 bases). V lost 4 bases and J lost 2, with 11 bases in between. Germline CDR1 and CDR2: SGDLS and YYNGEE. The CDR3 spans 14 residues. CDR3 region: CASSPWTATDTQYF. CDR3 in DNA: TGTGCCAGCAGCCCCTGGACAGCCACAGATACGCAGTATTTT.

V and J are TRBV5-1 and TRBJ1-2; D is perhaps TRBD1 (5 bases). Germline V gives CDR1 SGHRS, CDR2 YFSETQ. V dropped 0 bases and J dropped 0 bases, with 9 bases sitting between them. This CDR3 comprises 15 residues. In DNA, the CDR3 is TGCGCCAGCAGCTTGGCTAGGACAACTAACTATGGCTACACCTTC. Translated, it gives CASSLARTTNYGYTF. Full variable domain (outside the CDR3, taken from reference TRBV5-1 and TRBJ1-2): KAGVTQTPRYLIKTRGQQVTLSCSPISGHRSVSWYQQTPGQGLQFLFEYFSETQRNKGNFPGRFSGRQFSNSRSEMNVSTLELGDSALYLCASSLARTTNYGYTFGSGTRLTVV.

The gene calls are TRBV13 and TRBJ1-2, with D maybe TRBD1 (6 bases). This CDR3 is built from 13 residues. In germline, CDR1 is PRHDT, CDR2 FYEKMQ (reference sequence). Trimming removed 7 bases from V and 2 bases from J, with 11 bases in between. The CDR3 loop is CASNRDRNYGYTF. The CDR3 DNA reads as TGTGCCAGCAACAGAGACAGGAACTATGGCTACACCTTC.

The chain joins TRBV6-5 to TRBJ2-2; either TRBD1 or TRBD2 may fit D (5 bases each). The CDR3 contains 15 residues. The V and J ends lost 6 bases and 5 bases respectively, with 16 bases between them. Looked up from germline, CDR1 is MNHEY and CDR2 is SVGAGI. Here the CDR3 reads CASSRRAWGTGELFF. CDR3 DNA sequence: TGTGCCAGCAGCCGCCGGGCTTGGGGGACCGGGGAGCTGTTTTTT.

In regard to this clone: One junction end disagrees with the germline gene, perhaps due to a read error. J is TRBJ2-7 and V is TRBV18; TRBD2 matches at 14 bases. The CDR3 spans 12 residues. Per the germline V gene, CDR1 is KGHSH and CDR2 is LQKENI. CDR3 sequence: CASSRGLAGVSF. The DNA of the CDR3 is TGTGCCAGCTCACGGGGACTAGCGGGAGTCAGCTTC.

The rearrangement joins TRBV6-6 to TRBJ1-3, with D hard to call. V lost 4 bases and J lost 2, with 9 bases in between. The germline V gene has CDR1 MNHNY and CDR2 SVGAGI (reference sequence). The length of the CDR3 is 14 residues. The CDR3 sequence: CASSLLGTGNTIYF. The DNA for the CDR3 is TGTGCCAGCAGTTTACTTGGGACTGGAAACACCATATATTTT.

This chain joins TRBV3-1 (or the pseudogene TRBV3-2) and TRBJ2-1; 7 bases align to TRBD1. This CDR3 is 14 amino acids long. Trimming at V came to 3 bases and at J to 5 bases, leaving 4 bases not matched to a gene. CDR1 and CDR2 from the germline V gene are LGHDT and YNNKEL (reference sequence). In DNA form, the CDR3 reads TGTGCCAGCAGCCACTCCGGGACAGACAATGAGCAGTTCTTC. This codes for CASSHSGTDNEQFF.

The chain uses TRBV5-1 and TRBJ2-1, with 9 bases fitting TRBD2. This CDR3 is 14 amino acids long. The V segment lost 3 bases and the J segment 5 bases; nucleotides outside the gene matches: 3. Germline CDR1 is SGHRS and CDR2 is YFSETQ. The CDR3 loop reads CASSSGLANNEQFF. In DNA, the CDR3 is TGCGCCAGCAGCTCCGGACTAGCGAACAATGAGCAGTTCTTC.

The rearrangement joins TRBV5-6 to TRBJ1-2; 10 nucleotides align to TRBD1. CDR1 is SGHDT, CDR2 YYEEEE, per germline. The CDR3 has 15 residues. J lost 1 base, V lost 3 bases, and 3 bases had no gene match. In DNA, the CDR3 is TGTGCCAGCAGCTGGGACAGGGGAGGTAACTATGGCTACACCTTC. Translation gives CASSWDRGGNYGYTF.

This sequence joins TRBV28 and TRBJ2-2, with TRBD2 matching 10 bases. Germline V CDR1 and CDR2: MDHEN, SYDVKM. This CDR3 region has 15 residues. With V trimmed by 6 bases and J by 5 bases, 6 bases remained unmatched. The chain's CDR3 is CASRLAGALTGELFF. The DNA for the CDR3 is TGTGCCAGCAGGCTAGCGGGAGCGTTGACCGGGGAGCTGTTTTTT. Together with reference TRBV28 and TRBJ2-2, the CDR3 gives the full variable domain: DVKVTQSSRYLVKRTGEKVFLECVQDMDHENMFWYRQDPGLGLRLIYFSYDVKMKEKGDIPEGYSVSREKKERFSLILESASTNQTSMYLCASRLAGALTGELFFGEGSRLTVL.